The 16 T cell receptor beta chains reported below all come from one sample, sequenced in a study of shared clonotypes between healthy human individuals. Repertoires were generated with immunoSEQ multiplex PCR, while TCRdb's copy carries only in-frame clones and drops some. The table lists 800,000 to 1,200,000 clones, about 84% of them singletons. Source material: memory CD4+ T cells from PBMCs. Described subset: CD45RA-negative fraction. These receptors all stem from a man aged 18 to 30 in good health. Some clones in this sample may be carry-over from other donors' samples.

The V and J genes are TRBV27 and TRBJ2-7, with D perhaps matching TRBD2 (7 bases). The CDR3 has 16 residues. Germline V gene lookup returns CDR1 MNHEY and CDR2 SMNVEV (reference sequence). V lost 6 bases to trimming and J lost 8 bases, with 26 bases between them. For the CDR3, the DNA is TGTGCCAGCAGGATCGATTTCGCCCTGGGGGGGGGCAAGCAGTACTTC. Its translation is CASRIDFALGGGKQYF.

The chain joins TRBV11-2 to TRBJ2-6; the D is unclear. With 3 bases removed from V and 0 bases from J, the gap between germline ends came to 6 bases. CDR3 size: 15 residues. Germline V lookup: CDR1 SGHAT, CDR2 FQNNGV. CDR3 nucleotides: TGTGCCAGCAGCTTGACCCCCTCTGGGGCCAACGTCCTGACTTTC. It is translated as CASSLTPSGANVLTF.

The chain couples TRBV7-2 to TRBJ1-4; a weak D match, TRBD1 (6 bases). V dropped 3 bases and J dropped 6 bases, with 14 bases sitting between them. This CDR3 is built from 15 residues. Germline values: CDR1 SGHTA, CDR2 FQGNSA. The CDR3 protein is CASSFVRGLDEKLFF. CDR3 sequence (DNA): TGTGCCAGCAGCTTCGTGCGGGGGCTGGATGAAAAACTGTTTTTT.

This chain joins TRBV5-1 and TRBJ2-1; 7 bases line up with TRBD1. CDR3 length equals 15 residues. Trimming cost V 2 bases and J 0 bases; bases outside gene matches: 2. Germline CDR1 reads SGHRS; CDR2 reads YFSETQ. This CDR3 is CASSFRDSSYNEQFF. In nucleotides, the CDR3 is TGCGCCAGCAGCTTCCGGGACAGCTCCTACAATGAGCAGTTCTTC.

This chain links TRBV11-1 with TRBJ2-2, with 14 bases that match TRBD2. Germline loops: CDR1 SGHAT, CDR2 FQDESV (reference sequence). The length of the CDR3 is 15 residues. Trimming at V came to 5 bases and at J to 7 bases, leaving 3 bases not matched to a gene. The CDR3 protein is CASSPGTSGSGELFF. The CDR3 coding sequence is TGTGCCAGCAGCCCAGGGACTAGCGGGAGCGGGGAGCTGTTTTTT.

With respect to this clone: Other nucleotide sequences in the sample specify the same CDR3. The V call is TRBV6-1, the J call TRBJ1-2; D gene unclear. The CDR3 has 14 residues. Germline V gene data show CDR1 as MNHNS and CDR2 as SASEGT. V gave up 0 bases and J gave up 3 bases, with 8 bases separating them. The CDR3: CASSEAGRHYGYTF. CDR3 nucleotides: TGTGCCAGCAGTGAAGCGGGCCGGCACTATGGCTACACCTTC.

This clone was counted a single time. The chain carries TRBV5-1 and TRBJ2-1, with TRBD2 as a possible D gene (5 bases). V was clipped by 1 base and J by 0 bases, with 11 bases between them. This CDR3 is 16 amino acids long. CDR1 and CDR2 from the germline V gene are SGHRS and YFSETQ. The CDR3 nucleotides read TGCGCCAGCAGCTTGCCGAGGGCCCACTCCTACAATGAGCAGTTCTTC. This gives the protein CASSLPRAHSYNEQFF.

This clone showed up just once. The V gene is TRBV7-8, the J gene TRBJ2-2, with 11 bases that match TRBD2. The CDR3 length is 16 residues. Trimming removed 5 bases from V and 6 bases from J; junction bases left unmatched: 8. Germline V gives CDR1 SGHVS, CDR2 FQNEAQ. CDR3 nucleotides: TGTGCCAGCAGCCCAACTAGCGGGAGTTACCCCGGGGAGCTGTTTTTT. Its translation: CASSPTSGSYPGELFF.

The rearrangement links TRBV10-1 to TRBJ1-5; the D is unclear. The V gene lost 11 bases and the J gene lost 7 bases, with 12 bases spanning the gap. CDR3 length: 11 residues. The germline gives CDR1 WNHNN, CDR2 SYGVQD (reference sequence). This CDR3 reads CAPKGEQPQHF. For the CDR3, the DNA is TGCGCCCCCAAGGGTGAGCAGCCCCAGCATTTT.

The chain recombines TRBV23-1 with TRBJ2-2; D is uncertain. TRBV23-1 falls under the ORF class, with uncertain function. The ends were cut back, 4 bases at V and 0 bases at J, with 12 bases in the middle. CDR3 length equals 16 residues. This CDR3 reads CASSPLFGANTGELFF. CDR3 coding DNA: TGCGCCAGCAGTCCACTATTTGGAGCGAACACCGGGGAGCTGTTTTTT.

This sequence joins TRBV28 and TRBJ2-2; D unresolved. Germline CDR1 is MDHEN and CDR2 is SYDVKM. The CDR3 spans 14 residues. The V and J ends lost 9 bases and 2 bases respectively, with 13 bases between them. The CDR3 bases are TGTGCCAGTAAAGGACCAGAAAACACCGGGGAGCTGTTTTTT. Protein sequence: CASKGPENTGELFF.

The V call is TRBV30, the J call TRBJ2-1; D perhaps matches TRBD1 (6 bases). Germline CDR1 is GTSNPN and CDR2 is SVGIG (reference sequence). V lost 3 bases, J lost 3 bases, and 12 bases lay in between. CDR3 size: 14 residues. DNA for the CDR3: TGTGCCTGGAGCAGGGGCCTGGTCTACAATGAGCAGTTCTTC. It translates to CAWSRGLVYNEQFF.

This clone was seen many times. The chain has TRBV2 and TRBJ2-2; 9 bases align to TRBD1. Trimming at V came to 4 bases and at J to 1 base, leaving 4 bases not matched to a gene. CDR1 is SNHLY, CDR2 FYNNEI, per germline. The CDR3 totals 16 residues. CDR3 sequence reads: CASSALGQGNTGELFF. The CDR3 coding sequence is TGTGCCAGCAGTGCCCTGGGACAGGGGAACACCGGGGAGCTGTTTTTT.

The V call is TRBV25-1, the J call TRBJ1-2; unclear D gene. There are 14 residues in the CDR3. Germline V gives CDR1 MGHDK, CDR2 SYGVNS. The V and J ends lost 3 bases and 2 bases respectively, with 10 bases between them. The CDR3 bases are TGTGCCAGCAGTGACCCCGGACGGAACTATGGCTACACCTTC. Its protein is CASSDPGRNYGYTF.

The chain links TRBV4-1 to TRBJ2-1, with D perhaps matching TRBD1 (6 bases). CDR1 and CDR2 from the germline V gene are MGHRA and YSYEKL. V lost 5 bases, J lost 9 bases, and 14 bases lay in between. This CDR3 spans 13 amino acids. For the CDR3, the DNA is TGCGCCAGCAGCGAGCAACAGGGTTCTGAGCAGTTCTTC. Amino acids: CASSEQQGSEQFF.

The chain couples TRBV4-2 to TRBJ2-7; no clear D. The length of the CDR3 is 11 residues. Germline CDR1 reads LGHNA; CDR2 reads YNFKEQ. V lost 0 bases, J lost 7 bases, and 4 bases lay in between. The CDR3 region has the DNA TGTGCCAGCAGCCAAGAGCAAGAGCAGTACTTC. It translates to CASSQEQEQYF.